The 27 T cell receptor beta chains listed next were all sequenced from one sample in a study of T cell responses to AZD1222 COVID-19 vaccine. TCRdb's copy holds only in-frame clones and misses some; the assay was immunoSEQ multiplex PCR. Of under 150,000 clones listed, roughly 91% are singletons. The sample here was peripheral blood, taken on day 0 of AZD1222 vaccination. The receptors shown here come from an adult in good health.

This clone was seen once. This chain links TRBV18 with TRBJ1-2; 10 bases match TRBD1. This CDR3 comprises 18 residues. V lost 2 bases and J lost 7; bases outside the gene matches: 16. CDR1 and CDR2 (germline): KGHSH, LQKENI. CDR3 amino acids: CASSPSLKGQGREGGYTF. CDR3 coding DNA: TGTGCCAGCTCACCATCTCTCAAGGGACAGGGGAGGGAAGGTGGCTACACCTTC.

This clone was seen a few times. The rearrangement uses TRBV7-9 and TRBJ1-2; D unclear. V lost 5 bases and J lost 2, with 12 bases in between. The CDR3 is 14 residues long. CDR1 and CDR2 (germline): SEHNR, FQNEAQ (reference sequence). The DNA of the CDR3 is TGTGCCAGCAGCCGGCCTGACTCCAACTATGGCTACACCTTC. Translated: CASSRPDSNYGYTF.

This clone was observed once. V and J are TRBV20-1 and TRBJ1-6, with D unresolved. Trimming cost V 3 bases and J 9 bases, with 18 bases left between them. The length of the CDR3 is 15 residues. The germline V gene encodes CDR1 DFQATT and CDR2 SNEGSKA (reference sequence). CDR3 DNA: TGCAGTGCTAGTTTTGCCACCCCGGGAGGTTCACCCCTCCACTTT. Its translation is CSASFATPGGSPLHF.

CDR3 nucleotide sequence: TGTGCCAGCAGCTCAGGGCTAGATGGGAATCAGCCCCAGCATTTT. Its translation: CASSSGLDGNQPQHF. The chain uses TRBV27 and TRBJ1-5, with D perhaps TRBD1 (5 bases). The CDR3 extends over 15 amino acids. Trimming removed 6 bases at V and 4 bases at J, with 16 bases between. Germline CDR1 is MNHEY and CDR2 is SMNVEV (reference sequence).

The chain couples TRBV10-2 to TRBJ2-7; D is unclear. Germline CDR1 is WSHSY and CDR2 is SAAADI. This CDR3 comprises 11 residues. The V end was cut by 7 bases, the J end by 5 bases, with 9 bases between. The CDR3 spells CASTETDEQYF. The CDR3 nucleotides are TGCGCCAGCACCGAGACGGACGAGCAGTACTTC.

This clone appeared a few times. The rearrangement uses TRBV5-1 and TRBJ1-1; tentatively, D is TRBD1 (6 bases). The CDR3 has 13 amino acids. V gave up 3 bases and J gave up 3 bases, with 9 bases separating them. Per the germline V gene, CDR1 is SGHRS and CDR2 is YFSETQ. The CDR3, as DNA: TGCGCCAGCAGCTCAGGGGCAGACACTGAAGCTTTCTTT. Encoded protein: CASSSGADTEAFF.

The V gene is TRBV30, the J gene TRBJ2-7; a weak D match, TRBD2 (5 bases). V was pared by 4 bases and J by 3 bases, with 13 bases between. Per germline, CDR1 GTSNPN and CDR2 SVGIG (reference sequence). This CDR3 is 13 amino acids long. CDR3 protein: CAWTPLSGYEQYF. CDR3 nucleotide sequence: TGTGCCTGGACCCCTCTCAGCGGCTACGAGCAGTACTTC.

The rearrangement uses TRBV29-1 and TRBJ2-2; TRBD2 agrees at 11 bases. This CDR3 has 15 residues. Per the germline V gene, CDR1 is SQVTM and CDR2 is ANQGSEA. V was pared by 7 bases and J by 1 base, with 5 bases of the junction left unmatched. In nucleotides, the CDR3 is TGCAGCGCTACCGGGACTAGCGGGAACACCGGGGAGCTGTTTTTT. This encodes CSATGTSGNTGELFF.

This chain joins TRBV27 and TRBJ2-1, with D possibly TRBD2 on 6 matching bases. The length of the CDR3 is 13 residues. V gave up 3 bases and J gave up 4 bases, with 7 bases separating them. Germline V lookup: CDR1 MNHEY, CDR2 SMNVEV (reference sequence). CDR3 in amino acids: CASSFGSYNEQFF. CDR3 DNA: TGTGCCAGCAGTTTCGGGAGTTACAATGAGCAGTTCTTC.

The chain joins TRBV6-5 to TRBJ2-3, with 9 bases matching TRBD2. The CDR3 length is 15 residues. Trimming at V came to 6 bases and at J to 3 bases, leaving 7 bases not matched to a gene. CDR1 and CDR2 from the germline V gene are MNHEY and SVGAGI. Here the CDR3 reads CASRVGLAGTDTQYF. In DNA, the CDR3 is TGTGCCAGCAGGGTTGGGCTAGCGGGAACAGATACGCAGTATTTT.

The genes are TRBV7-9 and TRBJ2-2; the D gene is possibly TRBD2 (5 bases). Per germline, CDR1 SEHNR and CDR2 FQNEAQ (reference sequence). This CDR3 is built from 15 residues. Trimming cost V 5 bases and J 3 bases, with 13 bases left between them. The chain's CDR3 is CASSPLRGHTGELFF. The CDR3 bases are TGTGCCAGCAGCCCCCTACGGGGTCACACCGGGGAGCTGTTTTTT.

This chain connects TRBV30 to TRBJ2-4; D is perhaps TRBD2 (5 bases). Germline loops: CDR1 GTSNPN, CDR2 SVGIG (reference sequence). The CDR3 contains 16 residues. Trimming took off 0 bases at V and 0 bases at J, with 12 bases between the two ends. DNA of the CDR3: TGTGCCTGGAGTGTAGGCCGGACTCTAGCCAAAAACATTCAGTACTTC. Translated, it gives CAWSVGRTLAKNIQYF.

This chain uses TRBV7-2 with TRBJ1-4, with no clear D. In germline, CDR1 is SGHTA, CDR2 FQGNSA. Deletions cut 1 base from V and 4 bases from J, with 4 bases between. This CDR3 is built from 13 residues. The CDR3 is CASSLGSNEKLFF. CDR3 DNA sequence: TGTGCCAGCAGCTTAGGAAGTAATGAAAAACTGTTTTTT.

This chain connects TRBV7-8 to TRBJ1-5, with 8 bases identical to TRBD1. Germline CDR1 is SGHVS and CDR2 is FQNEAQ. The CDR3 totals 20 residues. V dropped 6 bases and J dropped 0; count of bases not matched to a gene: 19. The CDR3 sequence: CASSGTRTTGVEYSNQPQHF. In DNA, the CDR3 is TGTGCCAGCAGTGGAACCCGCACGACAGGGGTTGAGTATAGCAATCAGCCCCAGCATTTT.

The chain combines TRBV4-1 with TRBJ2-6, with D possibly TRBD1 on 5 matching bases. Germline CDR1 is MGHRA and CDR2 is YSYEKL. The CDR3 runs 15 residues. The V end was cut by 6 bases, the J end by 5 bases, with 14 bases between. The chain's CDR3 is CASSSQGNRANVLTF. The DNA for the CDR3 is TGCGCCAGCAGTTCTCAGGGTAACAGGGCCAACGTCCTGACTTTC.

The V gene is TRBV9, the J gene TRBJ1-3, with D possibly TRBD1 on 5 matching bases. This CDR3 contains 16 residues. The V gene's germline CDR1 is SGDLS and CDR2 YYNGEE. V was cut by 2 bases and J by 4 bases, with 16 bases left in between. The CDR3 loop reads CASSVTAPGQGNTIYF. The CDR3 DNA is TGTGCCAGCAGCGTGACAGCGCCAGGCCAAGGAAACACCATATATTTT.

The chain combines TRBV15 with TRBJ2-3, with D tentatively TRBD1 (5 bases). This CDR3 contains 17 residues. V was cut by 4 bases and J by 0 bases, with 17 bases left in between. Germline CDR1 is LNHNV and CDR2 is YYDKDF (reference sequence). Here the CDR3 DNA reads TGTGCCACCAGCACCTTCCCCAAGACAGCTAGCACAGATACGCAGTATTTT. Protein product: CATSTFPKTASTDTQYF.

The V call is TRBV27, the J call TRBJ1-1, with unresolved D. Germline assignment: CDR1 MNHEY and CDR2 SMNVEV (reference sequence). The V end lost 1 base, the J end lost 10 bases, and 16 bases lay between the germline ends. The CDR3 is 14 residues long. The CDR3 protein is CASSLLGGNRGAFF. Here the CDR3 DNA reads TGTGCCAGCAGTTTATTAGGAGGGAATAGAGGAGCTTTCTTT.

In this sample, this clone turned up once. V is TRBV27 and J is TRBJ2-7; 8 bases match TRBD1. The CDR3 sequence is 12 residues long. CDR1 is MNHEY and CDR2 is SMNVEV in the germline V gene (reference sequence). Germline trimming cut 5 bases from V and 6 bases from J; bases unmatched to any gene: 3. The CDR3 DNA reads TGTGCCAGCAGTCGGACAGGGTCCGAGCAGTACTTC. Translated: CASSRTGSEQYF.

The CDR3 reads CASSPVLAGTTDTQYF. CDR3 coding DNA: TGTGCCAGCTCACCCGTACTAGCGGGGACCACAGATACGCAGTATTTT. V usage is TRBV18 and J usage is TRBJ2-3; 10 positions agree with TRBD2. Germline-derived CDR1 and CDR2 are KGHSH and LQKENI. The CDR3 sequence is 16 residues long. Unmatched junction bases numbered 5, after V lost 3 bases and J lost 2 bases.

The chain combines TRBV24-1 with TRBJ1-5; the D gene is possibly TRBD1 (5 bases). This CDR3 spans 14 amino acids. V was shortened by 4 bases and J by 4 bases, with 10 bases between the two germline ends. CDR1 is KGHDR, CDR2 SFDVKD, per germline. CDR3 amino acids: CATSDSNRNQPQHF. CDR3 in DNA: TGTGCCACCAGTGACTCGAACAGGAATCAGCCCCAGCATTTT.

The chain joins TRBV19 to TRBJ1-2, with 9 bases that match TRBD1. Trimming at V came to 1 base and at J to 4 bases, leaving 7 bases not matched to a gene. Per germline, CDR1 LNHDA and CDR2 SQIVND (reference sequence). The CDR3 has 16 amino acids. The CDR3, as DNA: TGTGCCAGTAGTATAGCTGGACAGGGGAAGAGCTATGGCTACACCTTC. Translated: CASSIAGQGKSYGYTF.

In DNA form, the CDR3 reads TGTGCCAGCAGTTTACGCTCGACAGCTGAAGCTTTCTTT. It translates to CASSLRSTAEAFF. The chain employs TRBV27 and TRBJ1-1, with a tentative D call TRBD1 (5 bases). CDR1 is MNHEY and CDR2 is SMNVEV in the germline V gene (reference sequence). This CDR3 has 13 residues. V was clipped by 2 bases and J by 6 bases, with 10 bases between them.

The CDR3 DNA is TGTGCCAGCAGTGAAGGGACAGGGGGCCGGAGGACTGAAGCTTTCTTT. Translation: CASSEGTGGRRTEAFF. This chain connects TRBV25-1 to TRBJ1-1; 12 bases map to TRBD1. CDR1 MGHDK and CDR2 SYGVNS come from the germline V gene. This CDR3 is built from 16 residues. With V trimmed by 2 bases and J by 5 bases, 6 bases remained unmatched.

A note on this clone: A read error may produce the germline difference seen at one junction end. V is TRBV4-2 and J is TRBJ1-1; D unclear. The V gene's germline CDR1 is LGHNA and CDR2 YNFKEQ. This CDR3 spans 14 amino acids. The CDR3, as DNA: TGTGCCAGCAGCCAGACTCGGACGGCGGGTGGCGGGCTCTTT. Protein: CASSQTRTAGGGLF.

This chain links TRBV5-1 with TRBJ2-7; D is possibly TRBD1 (5 bases). The CDR3 covers 13 residues. The germline V gene has CDR1 SGHRS and CDR2 YFSETQ. The V end was cut by 0 bases, the J end by 2 bases, with 6 bases between. The CDR3 is CASSLAGPYEQYF. Here the CDR3 DNA reads TGCGCCAGCAGCTTGGCAGGGCCCTACGAGCAGTACTTC.

The V and J genes are TRBV7-3 and TRBJ2-2; TRBD2 aligns across 8 bases. Per the germline V gene, CDR1 is SGHTA and CDR2 is FQGTGA. The junction had 10 bases not matched to a gene; V was cut back by 5 bases and J by 8 bases. CDR3 length equals 15 residues. The CDR3 sequence is CASSRQTSVSGELFF. DNA for the CDR3: TGTGCCAGCAGCCGGCAGACTAGCGTCTCTGGGGAGCTGTTTTTT.